The subject of this entry is one T cell receptor (beta chain). The antigen is unknown. The genes and germline here are from mouse. The read falls 4 residues short of the CDR3 end, and the missing part is taken from the germline J gene. Sequencing relied on a cDNA template that was reverse transcribed from extracted RNA. Assay used: immunoSEQ multiplex PCR; TCRdb lists only in-frame clones, some missing. The profile covers over 100,000 clones, none occurring a single time. J gave up 0 bases and V 5 bases, and 2 bases lay outside the gene matches. Per the germline V gene, CDR1 is NSQYPW and CDR2 is LRSPGD (reference sequence). The CDR3 has 14 residues. These data come from a study of CD8+ T cells in alopecia areata. Study as a whole: C3H/HeJ donors aged roughly 6-13 months with spontaneous alopecia supplied skin grafted onto roughly 7-11-week-old female C3H/HeJ mice. Study results and limitations: It was lesional scalp, especially alopecia totalis/universalis, that showed higher clonality than normal scalp. TCR sharing across patients was less clear than in mice, possibly HLA-related.

The sequence came from a C3H/HeJ mouse with alopecia areata. The strain's MHC: H2-k. The genes are TRBV1 and TRBJ2-4, with 7 bases identical to TRBD1. Sequenced sample: lesional skin. This CDR3 is CTCSPGQSQNTLYF. CDR3 DNA (partial): TGCACCTGCAGTCCGGGACAGAGTCAAAAC.